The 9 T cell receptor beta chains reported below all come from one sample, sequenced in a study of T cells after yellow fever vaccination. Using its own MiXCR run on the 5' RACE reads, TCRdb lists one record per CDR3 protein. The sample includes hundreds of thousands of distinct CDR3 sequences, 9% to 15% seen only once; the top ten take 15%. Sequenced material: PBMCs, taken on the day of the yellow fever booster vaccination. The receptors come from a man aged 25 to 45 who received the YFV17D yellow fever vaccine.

The CDR3 sequence: CASSYSLAFGETQYF. CDR3 in DNA: TGTGCCAGCAGTTACAGTCTAGCGTTCGGTGAGACCCAGTACTTC. The chain recombines TRBV6-5 with TRBJ2-5; D perhaps matches TRBD2 (6 bases). The V gene lost 2 bases and the J gene lost 5 bases, with 15 bases spanning the gap. The CDR3 runs to 15 residues. Germline CDR1 is MNHEY and CDR2 is SVGAGI.

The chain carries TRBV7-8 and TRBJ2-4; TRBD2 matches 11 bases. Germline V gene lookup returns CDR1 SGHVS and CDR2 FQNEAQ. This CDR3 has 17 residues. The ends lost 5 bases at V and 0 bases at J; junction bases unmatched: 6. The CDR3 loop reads CASSPGTSGEAKNIQYF. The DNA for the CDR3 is TGTGCCAGCAGCCCCGGGACTAGCGGAGAAGCCAAAAACATTCAGTACTTC. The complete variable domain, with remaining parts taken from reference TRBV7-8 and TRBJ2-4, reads GAGVSQSPRYKVAKRGQDVALRCDPISGHVSLFWYQQALGQGPEFLTYFQNEAQLDKSGLPSDRFFAERPEGSVSTLKIQRTQQEDSAVYLCASSPGTSGEAKNIQYFGAGTRLSVL.

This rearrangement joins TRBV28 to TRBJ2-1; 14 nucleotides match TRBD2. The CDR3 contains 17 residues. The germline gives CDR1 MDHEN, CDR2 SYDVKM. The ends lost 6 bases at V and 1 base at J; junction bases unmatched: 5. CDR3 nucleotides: TGTGCCAGCAGAGGACTAGCGGGAGGAGTTTCCTACAATGAGCAGTTCTTC. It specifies CASRGLAGGVSYNEQFF.

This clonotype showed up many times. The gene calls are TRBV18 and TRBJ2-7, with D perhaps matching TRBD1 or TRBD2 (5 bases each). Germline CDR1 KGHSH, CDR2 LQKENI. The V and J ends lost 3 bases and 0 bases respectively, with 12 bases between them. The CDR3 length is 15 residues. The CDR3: CASSPGTDPSYEQYF. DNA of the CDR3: TGTGCCAGCTCACCGGGGACGGACCCCTCCTACGAGCAGTACTTC.

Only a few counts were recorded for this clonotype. The CDR3 region is CASGLAVGSGPLNTEAFF. CDR3 DNA: TGTGCTAGTGGTTTGGCGGTCGGTTCGGGACCCCTGAACACTGAAGCTTTCTTT. This chain connects TRBV12-5 to TRBJ1-1; TRBD1 might be the D (5 bases). Germline assignment: CDR1 LGHNT and CDR2 FRNRAP. Trimming removed 1 base from V and 0 bases from J, with 18 bases in between. This CDR3 spans 18 amino acids.

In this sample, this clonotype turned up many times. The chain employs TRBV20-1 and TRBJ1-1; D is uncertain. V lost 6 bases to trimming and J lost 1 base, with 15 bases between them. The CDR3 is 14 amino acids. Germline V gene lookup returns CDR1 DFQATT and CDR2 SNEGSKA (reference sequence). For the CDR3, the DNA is TGCAGTGCCCTTAAACGGGAGCAGAACACTGAAGCTTTCTTT. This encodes CSALKREQNTEAFF.

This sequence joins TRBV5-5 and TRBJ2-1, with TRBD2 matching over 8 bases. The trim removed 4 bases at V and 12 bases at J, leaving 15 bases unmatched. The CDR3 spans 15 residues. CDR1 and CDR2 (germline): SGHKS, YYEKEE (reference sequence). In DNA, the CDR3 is TGTGCCAGCAGCCCGACGACTAGCGAGACGGGAGGGCAGTTCTTC. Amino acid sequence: CASSPTTSETGGQFF.

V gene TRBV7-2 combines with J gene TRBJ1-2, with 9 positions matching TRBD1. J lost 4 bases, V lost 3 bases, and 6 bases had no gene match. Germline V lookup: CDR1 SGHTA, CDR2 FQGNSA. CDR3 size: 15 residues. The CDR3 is CASSLRGQGTYGYTF. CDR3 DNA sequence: TGTGCCAGCAGCTTGAGAGGACAGGGGACCTATGGCTACACCTTC.

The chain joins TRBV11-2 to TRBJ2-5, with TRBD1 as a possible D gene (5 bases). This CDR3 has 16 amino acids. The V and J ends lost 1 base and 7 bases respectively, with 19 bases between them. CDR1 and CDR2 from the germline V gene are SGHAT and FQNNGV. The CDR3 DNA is TGTGCCAGCAGCTTAGTGCAGGGTGTGGGAAGGGGGACCCAGTACTTC. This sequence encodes CASSLVQGVGRGTQYF.